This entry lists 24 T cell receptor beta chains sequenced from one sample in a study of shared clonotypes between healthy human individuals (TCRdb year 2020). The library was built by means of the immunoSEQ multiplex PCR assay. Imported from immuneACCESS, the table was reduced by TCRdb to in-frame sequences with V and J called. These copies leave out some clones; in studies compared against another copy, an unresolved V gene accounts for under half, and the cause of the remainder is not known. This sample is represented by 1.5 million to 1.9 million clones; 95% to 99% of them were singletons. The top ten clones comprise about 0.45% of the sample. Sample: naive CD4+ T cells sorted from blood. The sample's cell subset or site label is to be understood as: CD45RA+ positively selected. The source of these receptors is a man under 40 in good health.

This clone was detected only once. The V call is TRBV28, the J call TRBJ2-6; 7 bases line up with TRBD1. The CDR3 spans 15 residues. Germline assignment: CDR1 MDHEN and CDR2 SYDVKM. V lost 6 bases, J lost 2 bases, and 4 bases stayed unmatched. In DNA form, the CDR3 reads TGTGCCAGCAGGACAGGGCCCACTGGGGCCAACGTCCTGACTTTC. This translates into CASRTGPTGANVLTF.

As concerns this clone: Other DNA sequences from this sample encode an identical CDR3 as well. Here the CDR3 reads CASSLLGSTDTQYF. In DNA, the CDR3 is TGTGCCAGCAGTTTACTTGGGAGCACAGATACGCAGTATTTT. The chain has TRBV27 and TRBJ2-3, with D unresolved. The germline gives CDR1 MNHEY, CDR2 SMNVEV (reference sequence). Trimming removed 2 bases at V and 0 bases at J, with 6 bases between. This CDR3 region has 14 residues.

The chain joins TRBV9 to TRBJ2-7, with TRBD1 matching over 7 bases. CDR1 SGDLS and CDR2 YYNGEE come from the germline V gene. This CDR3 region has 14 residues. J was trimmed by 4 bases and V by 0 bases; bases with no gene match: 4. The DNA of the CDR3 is TGTGCCAGCAGCGTAGGACAGGGTAGGTACGAGCAGTACTTC. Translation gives CASSVGQGRYEQYF.

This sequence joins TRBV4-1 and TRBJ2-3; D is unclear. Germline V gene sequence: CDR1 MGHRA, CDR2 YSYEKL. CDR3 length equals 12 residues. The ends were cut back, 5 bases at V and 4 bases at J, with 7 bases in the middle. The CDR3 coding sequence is TGCGCCAGCAGCTTTAAGGCAGATACGCAGTATTTT. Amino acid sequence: CASSFKADTQYF.

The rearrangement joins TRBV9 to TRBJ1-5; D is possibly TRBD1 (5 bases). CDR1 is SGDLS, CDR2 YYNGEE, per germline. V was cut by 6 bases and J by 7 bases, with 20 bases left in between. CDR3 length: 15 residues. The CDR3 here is CASNEGVGVGQPQHF. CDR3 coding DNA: TGTGCCAGCAACGAAGGTGTGGGGGTCGGACAGCCCCAGCATTTT.

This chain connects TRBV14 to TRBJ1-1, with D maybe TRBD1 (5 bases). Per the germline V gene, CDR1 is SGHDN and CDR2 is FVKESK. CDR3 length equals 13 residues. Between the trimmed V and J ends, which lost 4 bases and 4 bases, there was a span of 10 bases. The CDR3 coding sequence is TGTGCCAGCAGCCTAGCCGGGACCACTGAAGCTTTCTTT. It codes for CASSLAGTTEAFF. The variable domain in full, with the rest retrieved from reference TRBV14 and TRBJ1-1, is EAGVTQFPSHSVIEKGQTVTLRCDPISGHDNLYWYRRVMGKEIKFLLHFVKESKQDESGMPNNRFLAERTGGTYSTLKVQPAELEDSGVYFCASSLAGTTEAFFGQGTRLTVV.

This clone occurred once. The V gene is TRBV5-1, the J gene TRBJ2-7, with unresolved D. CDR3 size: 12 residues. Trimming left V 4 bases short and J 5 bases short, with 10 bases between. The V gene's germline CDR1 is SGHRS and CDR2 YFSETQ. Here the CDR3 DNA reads TGCGCCAGCAGCGCGAATGGGGACGAGCAGTACTTC. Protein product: CASSANGDEQYF.

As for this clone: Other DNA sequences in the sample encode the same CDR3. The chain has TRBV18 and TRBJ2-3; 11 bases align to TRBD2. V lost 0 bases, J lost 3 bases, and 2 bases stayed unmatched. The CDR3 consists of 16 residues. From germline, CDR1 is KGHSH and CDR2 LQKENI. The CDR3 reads CASSPPLAGGTDTQYF. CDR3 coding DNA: TGTGCCAGCTCACCACCGCTAGCGGGAGGAACAGATACGCAGTATTTT.

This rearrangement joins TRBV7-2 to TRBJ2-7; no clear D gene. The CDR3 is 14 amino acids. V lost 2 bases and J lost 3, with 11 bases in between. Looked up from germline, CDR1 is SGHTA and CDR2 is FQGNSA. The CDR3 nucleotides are TGTGCCAGCAGCTTAAGCGAGTTAAGCTACGAGCAGTACTTC. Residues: CASSLSELSYEQYF.

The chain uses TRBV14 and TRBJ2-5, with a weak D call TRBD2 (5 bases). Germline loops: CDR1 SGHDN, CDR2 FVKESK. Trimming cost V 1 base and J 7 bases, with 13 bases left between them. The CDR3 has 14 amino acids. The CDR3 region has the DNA TGTGCCAGCAGCCAAGGACTACCTTCTGGGACCCAGTACTTC. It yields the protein CASSQGLPSGTQYF.

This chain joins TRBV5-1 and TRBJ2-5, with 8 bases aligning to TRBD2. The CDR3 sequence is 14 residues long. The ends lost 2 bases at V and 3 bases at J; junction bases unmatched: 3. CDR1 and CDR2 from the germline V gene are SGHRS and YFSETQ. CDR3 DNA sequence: TGCGCCAGCAGCTTCGATAGCGGGAAAGAGACCCAGTACTTC. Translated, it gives CASSFDSGKETQYF.

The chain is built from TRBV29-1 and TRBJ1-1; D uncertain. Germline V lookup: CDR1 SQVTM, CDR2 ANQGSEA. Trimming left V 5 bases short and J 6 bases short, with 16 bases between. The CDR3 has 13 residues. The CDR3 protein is CSVFGPLAAEAFF. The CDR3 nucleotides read TGCAGCGTTTTCGGCCCCCTCGCAGCTGAAGCTTTCTTT.

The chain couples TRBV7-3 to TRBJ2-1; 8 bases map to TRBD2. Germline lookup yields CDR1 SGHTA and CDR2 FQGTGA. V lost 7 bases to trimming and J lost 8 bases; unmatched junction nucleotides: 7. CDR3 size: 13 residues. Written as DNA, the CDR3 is TGTGCCAGCATGAGCGGGAGTGGGGATGAGCAGTTCTTC. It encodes CASMSGSGDEQFF.

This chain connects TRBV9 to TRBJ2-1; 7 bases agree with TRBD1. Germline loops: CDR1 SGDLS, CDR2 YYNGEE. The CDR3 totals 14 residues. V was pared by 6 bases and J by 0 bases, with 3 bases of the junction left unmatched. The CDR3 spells CASNPGGSYNEQFF. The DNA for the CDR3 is TGTGCCAGCAATCCAGGGGGCTCCTACAATGAGCAGTTCTTC.

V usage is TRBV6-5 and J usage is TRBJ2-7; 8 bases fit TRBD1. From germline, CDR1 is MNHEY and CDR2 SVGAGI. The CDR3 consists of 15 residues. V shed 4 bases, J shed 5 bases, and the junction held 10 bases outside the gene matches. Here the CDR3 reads CASSFQGAFMNEQYF. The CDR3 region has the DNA TGTGCCAGCAGTTTTCAGGGGGCGTTTATGAACGAGCAGTACTTC.

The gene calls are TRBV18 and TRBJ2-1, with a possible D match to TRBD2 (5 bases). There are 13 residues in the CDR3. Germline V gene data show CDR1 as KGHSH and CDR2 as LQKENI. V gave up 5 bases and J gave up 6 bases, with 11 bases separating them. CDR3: CASSSGPINEQFF. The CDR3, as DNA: TGTGCCAGCTCAAGCGGACCGATCAATGAGCAGTTCTTC. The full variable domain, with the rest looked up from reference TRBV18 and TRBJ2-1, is NAGVMQNPRHLVRRRGQEARLRCSPMKGHSHVYWYRQLPEEGLKFMVYLQKENIIDESGMPKERFSAEFPKEGPSILRIQQVVRGDSAAYFCASSSGPINEQFFGPGTRLTVL.

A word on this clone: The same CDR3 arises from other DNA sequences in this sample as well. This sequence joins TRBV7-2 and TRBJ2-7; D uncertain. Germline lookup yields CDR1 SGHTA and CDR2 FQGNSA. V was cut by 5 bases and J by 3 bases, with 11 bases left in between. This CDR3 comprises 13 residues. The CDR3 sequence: CASSLGRDYEQYF. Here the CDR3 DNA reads TGTGCCAGCAGCCTAGGAAGGGACTACGAGCAGTACTTC.

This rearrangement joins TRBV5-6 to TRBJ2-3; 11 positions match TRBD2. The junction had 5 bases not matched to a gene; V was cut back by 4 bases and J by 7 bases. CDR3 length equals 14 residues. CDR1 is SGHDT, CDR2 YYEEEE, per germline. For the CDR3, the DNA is TGTGCCAGCAGCCAAGTAGCGGGAGGGCATACGCAGTATTTT. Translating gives CASSQVAGGHTQYF.

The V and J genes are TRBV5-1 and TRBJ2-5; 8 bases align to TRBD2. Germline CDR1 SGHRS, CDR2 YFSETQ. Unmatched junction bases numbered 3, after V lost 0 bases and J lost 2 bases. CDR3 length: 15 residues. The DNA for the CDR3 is TGCGCCAGCAGCTTGGGAATAGCGGGGCAAGAGACCCAGTACTTC. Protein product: CASSLGIAGQETQYF.

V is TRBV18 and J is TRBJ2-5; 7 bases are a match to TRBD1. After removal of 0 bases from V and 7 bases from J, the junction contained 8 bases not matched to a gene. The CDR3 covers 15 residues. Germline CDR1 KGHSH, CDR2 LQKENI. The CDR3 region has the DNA TGTGCCAGCTCACCACCGTTCCAGGGGGTTCGGACCCAGTACTTC. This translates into CASSPPFQGVRTQYF.

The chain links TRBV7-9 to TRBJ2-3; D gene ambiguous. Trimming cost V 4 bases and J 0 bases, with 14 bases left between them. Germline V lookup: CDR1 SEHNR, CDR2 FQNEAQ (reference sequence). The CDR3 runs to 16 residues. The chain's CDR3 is CASSSPLVSSTDTQYF. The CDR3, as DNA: TGTGCCAGCAGCTCACCGCTCGTATCGAGCACAGATACGCAGTATTTT.

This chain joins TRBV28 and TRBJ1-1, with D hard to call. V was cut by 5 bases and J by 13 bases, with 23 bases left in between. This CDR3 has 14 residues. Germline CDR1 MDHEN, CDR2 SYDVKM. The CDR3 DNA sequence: TGTGCCAGCAGTCTGCAAGGAACCCCCCGGAAAGTTTTCTTT. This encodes CASSLQGTPRKVFF. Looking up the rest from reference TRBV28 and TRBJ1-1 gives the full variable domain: DVKVTQSSRYLVKRTGEKVFLECVQDMDHENMFWYRQDPGLGLRLIYFSYDVKMKEKGDIPEGYSVSREKKERFSLILESASTNQTSMYLCASSLQGTPRKVFFGQGTRLTVV.

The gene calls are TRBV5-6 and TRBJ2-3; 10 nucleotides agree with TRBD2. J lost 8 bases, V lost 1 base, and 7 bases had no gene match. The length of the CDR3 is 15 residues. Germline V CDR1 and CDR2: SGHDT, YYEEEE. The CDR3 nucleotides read TGTGCCAGCAGCTTGAGGTCTAGCGGGAGTAGTACGCAGTATTTT. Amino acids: CASSLRSSGSSTQYF. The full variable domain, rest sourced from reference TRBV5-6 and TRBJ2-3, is DAGVTQSPTHLIKTRGQQVTLRCSPKSGHDTVSWYQQALGQGPQFIFQYYEEEERQRGNFPDRFSGHQFPNYSSELNVNALLLGDSALYLCASSLRSSGSSTQYFGPGTRLTVL.

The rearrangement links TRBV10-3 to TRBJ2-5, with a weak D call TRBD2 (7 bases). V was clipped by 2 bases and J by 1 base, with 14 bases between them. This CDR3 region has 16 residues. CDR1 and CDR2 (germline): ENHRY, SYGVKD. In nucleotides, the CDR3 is TGTGCCATCAGTGAGCAGGTGGGAGGGGGCCAAGAGACCCAGTACTTC. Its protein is CAISEQVGGGQETQYF.